Listed below are T cell receptor beta chains from one sample, sequenced in a study of blood T cell repertoires in COVID-19. Sequencing used immunoSEQ multiplex PCR; TCRdb keeps in-frame clones, though not all of them. This sample carries about 130,000 clones, roughly 83% of them seen once, and the ten largest clones take approximately 5.2%. The sample taken for sequencing was peripheral blood. These receptors were taken from a woman in her seventies with COVID-19, enrolled during active disease. Each CDR3 is given with its conserved first and last residue. Each record gives: D gene, J gene, clone size, V gene, CDR3 DNA, CDR3 protein. A D gene is named only where the DNA matches it firmly. Where a row states a size, it is once, few, many or the class of an expanded clone; other rows omit it.

TRBD1,TRBJ1-2,NA,TRBV19,TGTGCCAGTAGGCCGGGACAGGAGTACTATGGCTACACCTTC,CASRPGQEYYGYTF
NA,TRBJ1-2,NA,TRBV6-6,TGTGCCAGCAGCCTCGAGTGGTCAGGAAACTATGGCTACACCTTC,CASSLEWSGNYGYTF
NA,TRBJ2-7,few,TRBV7-2,TGTGCCAGCAGCTTGGCAGGGGACTCCTACGAGCAGTACTTC,CASSLAGDSYEQYF
TRBD1,TRBJ2-1,NA,TRBV3-1/TRBV3-2,TGTGCCAGCAGCCAAGGGCAAGACAGGGCCCCGTTCTTC,CASSQGQDRAPFF
NA,TRBJ1-3,few,TRBV28,TGTGCCAGCAGTTCCTCGACTGCCTCCACCATATATTTT,CASSSSTASTIYF
TRBD2,TRBJ2-7,NA,TRBV6-6,TGTGCCAGCAGACGCGGGGGGGCATGGGAGCAGTACTTC,CASRRGGAWEQYF
NA,TRBJ1-2,NA,TRBV6-5,TGTGCCAGCAGTTACGTAGGAGGCAGGAGCTATGGCTACACCTTC,CASSYVGGRSYGYTF
NA,TRBJ2-2,NA,TRBV4-2,TGTGCCAGCAGCCAAGGTTCAGACACCGGGGAGCTGTTTTTT,CASSQGSDTGELFF
NA,TRBJ1-3,few,TRBV20-1,TGCAGTGCTAGTGGTGGGTCACTAACCACCATATATTTT,CSASGGSLTTIYF
NA,TRBJ1-6,NA,TRBV30,TGTGCCTGGAGACCGGGACACAATAATTCACCCCTCCACTTT,CAWRPGHNNSPLHF
NA,TRBJ1-1,NA,TRBV7-9,TGTGCCAGCAGCCCCACAGGGCTCACTGAAGCTTTCTTT,CASSPTGLTEAFF
NA,TRBJ2-1,NA,TRBV5-1,TGCGCCAGCAGCTTGGTGCCGGGTTCCTACAATGAGCAGTTCTTC,CASSLVPGSYNEQFF
TRBD1,TRBJ2-7,few,TRBV4-3,TGCGCCAGCAGCCAAGACGTAGGACAGGGCCGAGAGCAGTACTTC,CASSQDVGQGREQYF
NA,TRBJ1-6,many,TRBV18,TGTGCCAGCTCACCACGGGGCCCACCAACCAATTCACCCCTCCACTTT,CASSPRGPPTNSPLHF
TRBD1,TRBJ1-5,once,TRBV6-6,TGTGCCAGCAGCTGGGACAGGCGGGGGAATCAGCCCCAGCATTTT,CASSWDRRGNQPQHF
NA,TRBJ1-6,NA,TRBV6-4,TGTGCCAGCCTCGATGGGATGCGGGGTTCACCCCTCCACTTT,CASLDGMRGSPLHF
TRBD1,TRBJ1-1,NA,TRBV5-4,TGTGCCAGCAGCTGGGGACAGGGTAGTCGGAACACTGAAGCTTTCTTT,CASSWGQGSRNTEAFF
NA,TRBJ1-1,NA,TRBV30,TGTGCCTGTATCCGGGGAGGGGCTGAAGCTTTCTTT,CACIRGGAEAFF
NA,TRBJ1-2,NA,TRBV7-2,TGTGCCAGCAGCTTCAAGCGGGACGGATATTATGGCTACACCTTC,CASSFKRDGYYGYTF
NA,TRBJ1-5,NA,TRBV6-6,TGTGCCAGCAGGCAGTGGGAAGACAGACCTGATCAGCCCCAGCATTTT,CASRQWEDRPDQPQHF
TRBD1,TRBJ2-7,few,TRBV3-1/TRBV3-2,TGTGCCAGCAGCCACCCGGGACAGAGCTACGAGCAGTACTTC,CASSHPGQSYEQYF
NA,TRBJ1-2,NA,TRBV20-1,TGCAGTGCTAGTGGGGGACAAGCTAACTATGGCTACACCTTC,CSASGGQANYGYTF
TRBD1,TRBJ1-5,NA,TRBV7-2,TGTGCCAGCAGCTTAACCTGGTCCGGGACAGCTGGCAATCAGCCCCAGCATTTT,CASSLTWSGTAGNQPQHF
NA,TRBJ1-4,NA,TRBV5-1,TGCGCCAGCAGACGGCTAGGTGAAAAACTGTTTTTT,CASRRLGEKLFF
TRBD1,TRBJ1-1,NA,TRBV6-4,TGTGCCAGCAGGCGGGGACAGGGGGGCACTGAAGCTTTCTTT,CASRRGQGGTEAFF
TRBD1,TRBJ2-7,NA,TRBV29-1,TGCAGCGTTTCCCTAAGGACAGGGGCGTACGAGCAGTACTTC,CSVSLRTGAYEQYF
TRBD1,TRBJ1-1,NA,TRBV10-3,TGTGCCATCAGTGAGCCGGGGCAGGGGGCGACTGAAGCTTTCTTT,CAISEPGQGATEAFF
TRBD1,TRBJ2-2,NA,TRBV2,TGTGCCAGCAGTCCTACAGGGGATAGAGGTGAGAAGACCGGGGAGCTGTTTTTT,CASSPTGDRGEKTGELFF
NA,TRBJ1-6,NA,TRBV5-1,TGCGCCAGCAGCCCAAGCGCAGGGTGGGTTGTTTCACCCCTCCACTTT,CASSPSAGWVVSPLHF
TRBD1,TRBJ1-2,NA,TRBV9,TGTGCCAGCAGCGCCGGACAGGGTCCGGGGAACTATGGCTACACCTTC,CASSAGQGPGNYGYTF
TRBD2,TRBJ2-1,NA,TRBV3-1/TRBV3-2,TGTGCCAGCAGCCACCGCGGGGGCAATGAGCAGTTCTTC,CASSHRGGNEQFF
TRBD1,TRBJ1-2,NA,TRBV6-5,TGTGCCAGCAGCCCACGGGGACAGGCCTCGGGGGGCTACACCTTC,CASSPRGQASGGYTF
NA,TRBJ2-3,few,TRBV4-3,TGCGCCAGCAGCCAAGATTGGCAGGGGTTTCGCGATACGCAGTATTTT,CASSQDWQGFRDTQYF